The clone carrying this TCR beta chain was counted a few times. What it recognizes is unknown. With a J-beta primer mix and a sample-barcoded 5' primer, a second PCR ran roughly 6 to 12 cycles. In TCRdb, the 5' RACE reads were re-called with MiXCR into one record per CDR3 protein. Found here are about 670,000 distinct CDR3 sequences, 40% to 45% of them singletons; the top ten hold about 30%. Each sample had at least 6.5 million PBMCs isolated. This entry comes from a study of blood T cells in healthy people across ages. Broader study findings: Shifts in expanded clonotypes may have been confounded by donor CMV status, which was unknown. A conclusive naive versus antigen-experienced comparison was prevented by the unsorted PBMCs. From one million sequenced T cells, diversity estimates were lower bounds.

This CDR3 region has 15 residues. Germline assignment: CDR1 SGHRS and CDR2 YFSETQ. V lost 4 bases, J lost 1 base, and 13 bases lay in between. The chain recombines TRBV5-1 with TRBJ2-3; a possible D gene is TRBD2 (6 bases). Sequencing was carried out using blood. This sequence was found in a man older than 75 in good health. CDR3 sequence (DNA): TGCGCCAGCAGCCTCCGGGACTCTCGCACAGATACGCAGTATTTT. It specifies CASSLRDSRTDTQYF. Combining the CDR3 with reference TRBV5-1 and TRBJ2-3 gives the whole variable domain KAGVTQTPRYLIKTRGQQVTLSCSPISGHRSVSWYQQTPGQGLQFLFEYFSETQRNKGNFPGRFSGRQFSNSRSEMNVSTLELGDSALYLCASSLRDSRTDTQYFGPGTRLTVL.